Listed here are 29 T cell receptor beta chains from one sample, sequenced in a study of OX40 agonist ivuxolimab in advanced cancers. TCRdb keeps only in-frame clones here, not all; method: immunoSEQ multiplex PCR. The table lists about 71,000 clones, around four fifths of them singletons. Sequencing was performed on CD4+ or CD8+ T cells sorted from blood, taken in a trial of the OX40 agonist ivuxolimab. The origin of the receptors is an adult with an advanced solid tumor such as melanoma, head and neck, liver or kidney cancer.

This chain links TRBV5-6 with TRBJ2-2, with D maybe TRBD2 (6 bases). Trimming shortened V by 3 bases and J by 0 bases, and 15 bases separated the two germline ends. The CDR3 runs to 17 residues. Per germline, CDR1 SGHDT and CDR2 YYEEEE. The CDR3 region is CASSWGYGGANTGELFF. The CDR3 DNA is TGTGCCAGCAGCTGGGGATATGGAGGGGCGAACACCGGGGAGCTGTTTTTT. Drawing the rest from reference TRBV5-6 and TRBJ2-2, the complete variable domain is DAGVTQSPTHLIKTRGQQVTLRCSPKSGHDTVSWYQQALGQGPQFIFQYYEEEERQRGNFPDRFSGHQFPNYSSELNVNALLLGDSALYLCASSWGYGGANTGELFFGEGSRLTVL.

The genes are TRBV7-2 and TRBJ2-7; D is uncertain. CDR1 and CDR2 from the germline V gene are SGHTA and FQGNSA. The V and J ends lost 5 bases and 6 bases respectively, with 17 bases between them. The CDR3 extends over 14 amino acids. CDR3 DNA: TGTGCCAGCAGCCTCCCCCCATCGAGGAGCGAGCAGTACTTC. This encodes CASSLPPSRSEQYF.

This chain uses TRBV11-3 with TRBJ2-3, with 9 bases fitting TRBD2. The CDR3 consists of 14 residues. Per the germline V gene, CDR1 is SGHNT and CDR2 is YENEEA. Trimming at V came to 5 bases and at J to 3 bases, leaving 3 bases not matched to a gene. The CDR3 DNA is TGTGCCAGCAGCAATGGACTAGCGACAGATACGCAGTATTTT. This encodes CASSNGLATDTQYF.

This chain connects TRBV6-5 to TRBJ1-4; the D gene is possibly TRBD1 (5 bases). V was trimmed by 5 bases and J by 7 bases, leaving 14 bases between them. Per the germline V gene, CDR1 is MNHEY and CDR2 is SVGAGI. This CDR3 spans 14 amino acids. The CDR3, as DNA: TGTGCCAGCAGTCCGGGGTTCCAGGGTGAAAAACTGTTTTTT. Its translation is CASSPGFQGEKLFF.

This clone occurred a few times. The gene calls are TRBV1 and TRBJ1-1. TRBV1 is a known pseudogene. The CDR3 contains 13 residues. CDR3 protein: CTSSQSHGAEAFF. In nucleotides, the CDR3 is TGCACCAGCAGCCAAAGTCACGGGGCTGAAGCTTTCTTT.

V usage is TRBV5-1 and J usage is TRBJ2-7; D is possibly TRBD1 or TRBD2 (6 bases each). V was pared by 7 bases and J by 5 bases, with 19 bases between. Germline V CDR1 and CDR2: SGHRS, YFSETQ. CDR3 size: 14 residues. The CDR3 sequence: CASALGGLVHEQYF. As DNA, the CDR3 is TGCGCCAGCGCCCTAGGGGGGCTTGTCCACGAGCAGTACTTC.

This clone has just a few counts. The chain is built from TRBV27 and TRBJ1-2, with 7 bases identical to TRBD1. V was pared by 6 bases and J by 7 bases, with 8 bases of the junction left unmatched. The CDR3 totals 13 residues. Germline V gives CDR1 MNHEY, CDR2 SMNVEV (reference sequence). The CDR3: CASRPTGEFGYTF. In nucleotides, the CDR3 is TGTGCCAGCAGACCTACAGGGGAATTTGGCTACACCTTC.

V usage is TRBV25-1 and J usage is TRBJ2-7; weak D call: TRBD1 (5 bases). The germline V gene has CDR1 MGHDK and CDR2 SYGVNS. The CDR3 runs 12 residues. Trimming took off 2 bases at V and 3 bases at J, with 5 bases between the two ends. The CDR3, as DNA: TGTGCCAGCAGTGAACAGGGCTACGAGCAGTACTTC. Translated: CASSEQGYEQYF.

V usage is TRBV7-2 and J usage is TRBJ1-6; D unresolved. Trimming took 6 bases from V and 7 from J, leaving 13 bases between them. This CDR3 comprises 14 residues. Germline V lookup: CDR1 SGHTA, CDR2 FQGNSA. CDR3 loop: CASSSTPKNSPLHF. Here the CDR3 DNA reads TGTGCCAGCAGTTCGACACCTAAGAATTCACCCCTCCACTTT. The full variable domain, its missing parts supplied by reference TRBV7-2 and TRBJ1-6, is GAGVSQSPSNKVTEKGKDVELRCDPISGHTALYWYRQSLGQGLEFLIYFQGNSAPDKSGLPSDRFSAERTGGSVSTLTIQRTQQEDSAVYLCASSSTPKNSPLHFGNGTRLTVT.

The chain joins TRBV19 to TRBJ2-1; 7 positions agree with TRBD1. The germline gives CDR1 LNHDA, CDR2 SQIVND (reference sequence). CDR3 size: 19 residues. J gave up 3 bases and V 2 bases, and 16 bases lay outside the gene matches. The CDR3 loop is CASSIHRTGQFPLYNEQFF. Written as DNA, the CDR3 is TGTGCCAGTAGTATACATAGGACAGGACAATTCCCCCTCTACAATGAGCAGTTCTTC.

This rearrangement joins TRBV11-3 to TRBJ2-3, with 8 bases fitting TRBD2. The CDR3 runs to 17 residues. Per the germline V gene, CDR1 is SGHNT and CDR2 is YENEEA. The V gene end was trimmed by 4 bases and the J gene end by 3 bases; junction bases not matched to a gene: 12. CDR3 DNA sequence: TGTGCCAGCAGCTCAACGCCGGGACTAGGGGTTACAGATACGCAGTATTTT. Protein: CASSSTPGLGVTDTQYF.

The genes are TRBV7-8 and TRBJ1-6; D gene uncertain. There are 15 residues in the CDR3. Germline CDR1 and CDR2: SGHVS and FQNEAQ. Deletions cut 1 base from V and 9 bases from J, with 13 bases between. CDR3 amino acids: CASSLGRGLGSPLHF. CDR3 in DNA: TGTGCCAGCAGCTTAGGTCGGGGATTGGGTTCACCCCTCCACTTT.

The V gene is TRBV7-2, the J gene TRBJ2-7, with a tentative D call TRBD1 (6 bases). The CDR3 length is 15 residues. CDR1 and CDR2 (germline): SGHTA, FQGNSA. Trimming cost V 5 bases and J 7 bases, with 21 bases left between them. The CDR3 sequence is CASSLRQAALREQYF. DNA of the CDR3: TGTGCCAGCAGCCTAAGACAGGCGGCGCTAAGGGAGCAGTACTTC.

The CDR3 DNA reads TGCGCCAGCAGCTCCGGGGACACCCGAGGCGGCTACACCTTC. Protein product: CASSSGDTRGGYTF. J is TRBJ1-2 and V is TRBV5-1, with a tentative D call TRBD1 (6 bases). Germline CDR1 reads SGHRS; CDR2 reads YFSETQ. Trimming took off 3 bases at V and 8 bases at J, with 17 bases between the two ends. The CDR3 spans 14 residues.

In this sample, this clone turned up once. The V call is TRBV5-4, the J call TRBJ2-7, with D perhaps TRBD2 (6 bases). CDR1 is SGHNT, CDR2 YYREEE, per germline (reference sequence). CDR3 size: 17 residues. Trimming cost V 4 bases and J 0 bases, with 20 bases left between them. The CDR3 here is CASSPPAVGGFSYEQYF. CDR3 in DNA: TGTGCCAGCAGCCCTCCAGCGGTGGGAGGATTCTCCTACGAGCAGTACTTC.

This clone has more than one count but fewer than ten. The CDR3 protein is CASCKTDGGSEQFF. CDR3 bases: TGTGCCAGCTGCAAGACGGACGGGGGCTCTGAGCAGTTCTTC. The chain joins TRBV6-5 to TRBJ2-1, with D perhaps being TRBD1 or TRBD2 (6 bases each). There are 14 residues in the CDR3. Germline loops: CDR1 MNHEY, CDR2 SVGAGI. With 8 bases removed from V and 9 bases from J, the gap between germline ends came to 20 bases.

The CDR3 here is CASSPSYGIEQYF. CDR3 bases: TGTGCCAGCTCACCATCGTACGGGATCGAGCAGTACTTC. This chain connects TRBV18 to TRBJ2-7, with a weak D call TRBD2 (5 bases). The CDR3 runs to 13 residues. The germline CDR1 and CDR2 sequences are KGHSH and LQKENI. V was cut by 2 bases and J by 6 bases, with 11 bases left in between. The complete variable domain, with remaining parts taken from reference TRBV18 and TRBJ2-7, reads NAGVMQNPRHLVRRRGQEARLRCSPMKGHSHVYWYRQLPEEGLKFMVYLQKENIIDESGMPKERFSAEFPKEGPSILRIQQVVRGDSAAYFCASSPSYGIEQYFGPGTRLTVT.

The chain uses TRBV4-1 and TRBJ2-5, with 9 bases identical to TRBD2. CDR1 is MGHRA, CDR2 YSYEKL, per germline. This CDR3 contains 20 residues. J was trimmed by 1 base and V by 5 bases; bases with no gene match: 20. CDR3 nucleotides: TGCGCCAGCAGCTATCAACCCGGGACTAGCAAGCGGGGGGCCCAAGAGACCCAGTACTTC. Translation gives CASSYQPGTSKRGAQETQYF.

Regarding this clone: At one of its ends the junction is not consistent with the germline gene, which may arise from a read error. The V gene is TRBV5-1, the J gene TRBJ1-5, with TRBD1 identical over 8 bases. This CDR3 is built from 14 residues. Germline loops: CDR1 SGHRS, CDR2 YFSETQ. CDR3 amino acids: CASSSRTGPTWRGF. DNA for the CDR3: TGCGCCAGCAGCTCGAGGACAGGGCCGACTTGGCGGGGTTTT.

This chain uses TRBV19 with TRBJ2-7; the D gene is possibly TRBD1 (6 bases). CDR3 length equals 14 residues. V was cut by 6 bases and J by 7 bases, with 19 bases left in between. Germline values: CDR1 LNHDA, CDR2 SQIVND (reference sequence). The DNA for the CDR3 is TGTGCCAGTAGCCGCAGGGGCCCTACCGGGGAGCAGTACTTC. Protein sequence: CASSRRGPTGEQYF.

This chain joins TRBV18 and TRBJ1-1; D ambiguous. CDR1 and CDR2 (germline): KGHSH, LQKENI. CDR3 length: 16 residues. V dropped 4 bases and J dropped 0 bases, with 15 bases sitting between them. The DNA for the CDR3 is TGTGCCAGCTCACTACTCCAGGAAGAACTGAACACTGAAGCTTTCTTT. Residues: CASSLLQEELNTEAFF. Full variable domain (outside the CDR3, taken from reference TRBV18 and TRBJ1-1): NAGVMQNPRHLVRRRGQEARLRCSPMKGHSHVYWYRQLPEEGLKFMVYLQKENIIDESGMPKERFSAEFPKEGPSILRIQQVVRGDSAAYFCASSLLQEELNTEAFFGQGTRLTVV.

CDR3 in DNA: TGTGCCAGTAGTACCGTCGGACAGGGGGACTACGAGCAGTACTTC. This translates into CASSTVGQGDYEQYF. The V call is TRBV19, the J call TRBJ2-7, with 10 nucleotides matching TRBD1. J gave up 3 bases and V 4 bases, and 6 bases lay outside the gene matches. Germline V lookup: CDR1 LNHDA, CDR2 SQIVND (reference sequence). The CDR3 is 15 amino acids.

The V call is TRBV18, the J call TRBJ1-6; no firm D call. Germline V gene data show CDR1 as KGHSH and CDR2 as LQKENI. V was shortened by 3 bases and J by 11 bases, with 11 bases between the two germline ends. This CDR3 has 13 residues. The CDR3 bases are TGTGCCAGCTCACCGGGAGCTCACGCACCCCTCCACTTT. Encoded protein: CASSPGAHAPLHF.

CDR3 sequence: CASSEGTSNNEQFF. CDR3 DNA: TGTGCCAGCAGTGAGGGGACTAGTAACAATGAGCAGTTCTTC. This rearrangement joins TRBV6-1 to TRBJ2-1; TRBD2 agrees at 8 bases. Germline CDR1 is MNHNS and CDR2 is SASEGT. The trim removed 3 bases at V and 5 bases at J, leaving 3 bases unmatched. This CDR3 has 14 amino acids.

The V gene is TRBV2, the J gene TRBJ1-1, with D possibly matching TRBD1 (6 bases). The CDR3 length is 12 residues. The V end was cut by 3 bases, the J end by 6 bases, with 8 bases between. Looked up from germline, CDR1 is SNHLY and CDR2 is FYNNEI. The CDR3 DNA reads TGTGCCAGCAGTGAGGGGACACCTGAAGCTTTCTTT. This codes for CASSEGTPEAFF.

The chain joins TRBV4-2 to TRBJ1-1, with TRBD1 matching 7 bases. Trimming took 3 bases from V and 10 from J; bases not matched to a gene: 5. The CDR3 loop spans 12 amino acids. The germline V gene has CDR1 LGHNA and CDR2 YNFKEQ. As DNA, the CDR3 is TGTGCCAGCAGCCACGAAACAGGGGTAGCTTTCTTT. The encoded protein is CASSHETGVAFF.

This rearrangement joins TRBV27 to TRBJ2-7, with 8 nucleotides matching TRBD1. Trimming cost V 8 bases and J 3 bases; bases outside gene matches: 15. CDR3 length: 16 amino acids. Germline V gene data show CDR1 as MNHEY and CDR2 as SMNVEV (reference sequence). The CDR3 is CASRSPSRDRSYEQYF. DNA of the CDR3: TGTGCCAGCCGAAGTCCTAGCCGGGACAGGAGCTACGAGCAGTACTTC.

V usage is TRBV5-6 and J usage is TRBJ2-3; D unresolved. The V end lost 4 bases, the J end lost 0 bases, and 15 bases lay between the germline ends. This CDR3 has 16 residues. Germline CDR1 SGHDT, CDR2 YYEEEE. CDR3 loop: CASSVDMGMSTDTQYF. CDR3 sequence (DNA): TGTGCCAGCAGCGTGGATATGGGAATGAGCACAGATACGCAGTATTTT. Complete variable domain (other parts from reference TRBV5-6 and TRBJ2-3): DAGVTQSPTHLIKTRGQQVTLRCSPKSGHDTVSWYQQALGQGPQFIFQYYEEEERQRGNFPDRFSGHQFPNYSSELNVNALLLGDSALYLCASSVDMGMSTDTQYFGPGTRLTVL.

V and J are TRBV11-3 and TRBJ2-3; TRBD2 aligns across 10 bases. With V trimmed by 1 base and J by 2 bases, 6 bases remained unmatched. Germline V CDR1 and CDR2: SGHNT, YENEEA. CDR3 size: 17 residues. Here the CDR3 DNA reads TGTGCCAGCAGCTTAGGAATAGCGGGGGGACTCACAGATACGCAGTATTTT. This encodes CASSLGIAGGLTDTQYF.